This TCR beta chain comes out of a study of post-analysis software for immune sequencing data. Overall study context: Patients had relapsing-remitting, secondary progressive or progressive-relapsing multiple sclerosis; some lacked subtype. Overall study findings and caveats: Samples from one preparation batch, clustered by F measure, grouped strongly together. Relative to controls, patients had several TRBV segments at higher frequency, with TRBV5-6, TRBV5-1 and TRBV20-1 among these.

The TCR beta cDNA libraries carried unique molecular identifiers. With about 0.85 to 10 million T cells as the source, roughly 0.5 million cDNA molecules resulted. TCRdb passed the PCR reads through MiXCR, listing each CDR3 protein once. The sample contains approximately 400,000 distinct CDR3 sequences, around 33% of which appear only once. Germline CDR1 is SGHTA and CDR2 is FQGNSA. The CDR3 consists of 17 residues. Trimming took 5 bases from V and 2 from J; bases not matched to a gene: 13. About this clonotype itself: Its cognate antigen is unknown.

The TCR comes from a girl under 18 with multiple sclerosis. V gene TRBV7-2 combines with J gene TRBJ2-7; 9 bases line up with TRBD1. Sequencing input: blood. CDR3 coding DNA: TGTGCCAGCAGCCCGCAAAGGGTTGGGACAGGGACCTACGAGCAGTACTTC. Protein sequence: CASSPQRVGTGTYEQYF.